Below are 17 T cell receptor beta chains sequenced from a single sample in a study of regulatory T cells in long-lasting Graves disease. As for time point: persistent/refractory GD, antithyroid drugs over 5 years with positive TRAb. The TCR library was made from RNA that had been extracted from PBMCs in TRIzol. iRepertoire HTBI primers and Arm-PCR of CDR3 regions built TCR beta libraries. TCRdb processed the multiplex PCR reads anew with MiXCR; each CDR3 protein has one entry. The sample records 600,000 to 850,000 distinct CDR3 sequences, around 30% being singletons. Sample: peripheral blood mononuclear cells (PBMCs), taken when the disease was refractory, from a patient treated with antithyroid drugs. All receptors derive from a female donor with Graves disease.

The chain has TRBV12-3 or TRBV12-4 and TRBJ2-3, with TRBD2 as a possible D gene (5 bases). There are 16 residues in the CDR3. The germline V and J ends were trimmed by 3 bases and 1 base, with 14 bases remaining between them. The CDR3 reads CASSLFAGGGTDTQYF. For the CDR3, the DNA is TGTGCCAGCAGTTTGTTTGCGGGTGGGGGCACAGATACGCAGTATTTT.

There are a few counts of this clonotype. The chain employs TRBV6-5 and TRBJ1-2, with TRBD1 as a possible D gene (6 bases). Trimming pared 0 bases from V and 6 bases from J, leaving 14 bases between. The CDR3 sequence is 15 residues long. Looked up from germline, CDR1 is MNHEY and CDR2 is SVGAGI. CDR3 sequence: CASSYSNSGADGYTF. CDR3 DNA: TGTGCCAGCAGTTACTCGAATTCGGGGGCGGATGGCTACACCTTC.

The chain is built from TRBV5-5 and TRBJ1-4; no clear D. Trimming took 0 bases from V and 6 from J, leaving 12 bases between them. The CDR3 runs 15 residues. Per germline, CDR1 SGHKS and CDR2 YYEKEE (reference sequence). The CDR3 region is CASSLGPSSDEKLFF. In nucleotides, the CDR3 is TGTGCCAGCAGCTTGGGTCCCAGTTCGGATGAAAAACTGTTTTTT.

The J gene is TRBJ1-5, the V gene TRBV4-1; 7 bases align to TRBD1. This CDR3 spans 15 amino acids. Trimming took 0 bases from V and 5 from J; bases not matched to a gene: 4. The germline gives CDR1 MGHRA, CDR2 YSYEKL. The CDR3 nucleotides are TGCGCCAGCAGCCAAGACCGACAGGGCGATCAGCCCCAGCATTTT. This translates into CASSQDRQGDQPQHF.

The V and J genes are TRBV4-1 and TRBJ2-7; 7 bases fit TRBD2. Losses at the gene ends were 0 bases for V and 7 bases for J; bases not matched to a gene: 9. The CDR3 is 15 amino acids. Germline V gene lookup returns CDR1 MGHRA and CDR2 YSYEKL. The CDR3 spells CASSQDLGRVSEQYF. The CDR3 nucleotides are TGCGCCAGCAGCCAAGATCTGGGGAGGGTATCGGAGCAGTACTTC.

In its sample, this clonotype was seen many times. The chain employs TRBV2 and TRBJ2-5, with 11 bases identical to TRBD2. The CDR3 totals 15 residues. Germline V lookup: CDR1 SNHLY, CDR2 FYNNEI. Trimming cost V 4 bases and J 5 bases; bases outside gene matches: 6. DNA for the CDR3: TGTGCCAGCAGTGTTAGCGGGAGGGCCGAGGAGACCCAGTACTTC. This encodes CASSVSGRAEETQYF.

The chain links TRBV5-1 to TRBJ2-7, with D possibly matching TRBD1 (5 bases). Germline CDR1 is SGHRS and CDR2 is YFSETQ. CDR3 length: 14 residues. Trimming removed 2 bases from V and 4 bases from J, with 13 bases in between. The CDR3 bases are TGCGCCAGCAGCTTAGGAGCAGGGCCATACGAGCAGTACTTC. It specifies CASSLGAGPYEQYF.

At least ten counts were recorded for this clonotype. The rearrangement links TRBV29-1 to TRBJ2-5; weak D call: TRBD2 (5 bases). Between the trimmed V and J ends, which lost 2 bases and 5 bases, there was a span of 12 bases. Germline V gene sequence: CDR1 SQVTM, CDR2 ANQGSEA. The CDR3 loop spans 13 amino acids. CDR3 DNA sequence: TGCAGCGTTGAACCCGGGGTTGGGGAGACCCAGTACTTC. Encoded protein: CSVEPGVGETQYF. The variable domain in full, with the rest retrieved from reference TRBV29-1 and TRBJ2-5, is SAVISQKPSRDICQRGTSLTIQCQVDSQVTMMFWYRQQPGQSLTLIATANQGSEATYESGFVIDKFPISRPNLTFSTLTVSNMSPEDSSIYLCSVEPGVGETQYFGPGTRLLVL.

This clonotype was observed a handful of times. J is TRBJ1-2 and V is TRBV6-1; TRBD1 matches at 9 bases. This CDR3 is built from 16 residues. Per germline, CDR1 MNHNS and CDR2 SASEGT. V was clipped by 7 bases and J by 2 bases; unmatched bases: 11. CDR3 loop: CASTIINRGQNYGYTF. CDR3 nucleotide sequence: TGTGCCAGCACCATTATTAACAGGGGGCAAAACTATGGCTACACCTTC.

In its sample, this clonotype was seen a few times. Sequence at one end of the junction differs from germline and may be a read error. This CDR3 is CASRGDRAKYGYTF. CDR3 in DNA: TGTGCCAGCAGGGGGGACAGGGCTAAGTATGGCTACACCTTC. The rearrangement links TRBV12-3 or TRBV12-4 to TRBJ1-2; 9 bases align to TRBD1. The CDR3 has 14 residues.

This clonotype was picked up a small number of times. The chain uses TRBV11-2 and TRBJ1-2; TRBD1 is a possible D gene (6 bases). V dropped 5 bases and J dropped 1 base, with 17 bases sitting between them. Germline CDR1 reads SGHAT; CDR2 reads FQNNGV. The CDR3 has 16 residues. The CDR3 is CASSPQRGVDNYGYTF. The CDR3, as DNA: TGTGCCAGCAGCCCCCAAAGGGGGGTGGATAACTATGGCTACACCTTC. The whole variable domain, filled in from reference TRBV11-2 and TRBJ1-2, reads EAGVAQSPRYKIIEKRQSVAFWCNPISGHATLYWYQQILGQGPKLLIQFQNNGVVDDSQLPKDRFSAERLKGVDSTLKIQPAKLEDSAVYLCASSPQRGVDNYGYTFGSGTRLTVV.

This chain links TRBV19 with TRBJ1-1; the D is unclear. V gave up 3 bases and J gave up 10 bases, with 15 bases separating them. The V gene's germline CDR1 is LNHDA and CDR2 SQIVND (reference sequence). The CDR3 extends over 13 amino acids. In DNA form, the CDR3 reads TGTGCCAGTAGTATGTCAGTCGGGATTGCAGCTTTCTTT. It encodes CASSMSVGIAAFF.

This clonotype was seen many times. The rearrangement links TRBV28 to TRBJ1-2, with 9 bases fitting TRBD1. The CDR3 spans 14 residues. V gave up 6 bases and J gave up 5 bases; unmatched junction bases: 7. Germline loops: CDR1 MDHEN, CDR2 SYDVKM. Here the CDR3 DNA reads TGTGCCAGCAGGCGACAGGGGGGATATTATGGCTACACCTTC. Its translation is CASRRQGGYYGYTF.

The rearrangement joins TRBV9 to TRBJ2-1; tentatively, D is TRBD2 (6 bases). The V and J ends lost 4 bases and 1 base respectively, with 15 bases between them. CDR1 is SGDLS and CDR2 is YYNGEE in the germline V gene. The CDR3 loop spans 16 amino acids. CDR3 residues: CASSLGTSLSYNEQFF. DNA of the CDR3: TGTGCCAGCAGCCTGGGAACTAGCCTTTCCTACAATGAGCAGTTCTTC.

This clonotype showed up just a few times. This rearrangement joins TRBV28 to TRBJ1-3; 8 bases align to TRBD1. The CDR3 is 16 amino acids. Looked up from germline, CDR1 is MDHEN and CDR2 is SYDVKM. The trim removed 1 base at V and 3 bases at J, leaving 5 bases unmatched. CDR3 DNA: TGTGCCAGCAGTTTATTTCAGGGGGCTCGTGGAAACACCATATATTTT. Its translation: CASSLFQGARGNTIYF.

This rearrangement joins TRBV7-9 to TRBJ2-5, with D hard to call. This CDR3 has 12 residues. V gave up 3 bases and J gave up 5 bases, with 7 bases separating them. Germline CDR1 and CDR2: SEHNR and FQNEAQ (reference sequence). CDR3 coding DNA: TGTGCCAGCAGCTTCTCGGTGGAGACCCAGTACTTC. Translated, it gives CASSFSVETQYF.

The J gene is TRBJ2-6, the V gene TRBV28, with TRBD1 matching over 9 bases. Trimming took 6 bases from V and 0 from J; bases not matched to a gene: 12. Germline values: CDR1 MDHEN, CDR2 SYDVKM. The CDR3 length is 19 residues. This CDR3 reads CASSATLGTGTSGANVLTF. The CDR3 region has the DNA TGTGCCAGCAGCGCCACCTTGGGGACAGGGACCTCTGGGGCCAACGTCCTGACTTTC. The complete variable domain, with remaining parts taken from reference TRBV28 and TRBJ2-6, reads DVKVTQSSRYLVKRTGEKVFLECVQDMDHENMFWYRQDPGLGLRLIYFSYDVKMKEKGDIPEGYSVSREKKERFSLILESASTNQTSMYLCASSATLGTGTSGANVLTFGAGSRLTVL.